Below are 22 T cell receptor beta chains sequenced from a single sample in a study of shared clonotypes between healthy human individuals (TCRdb year 2020). The library was prepared using the immunoSEQ multiplex PCR assay. TCRdb mirrors the immuneACCESS table, restricted to in-frame sequences. Some clones are absent from its copies; in checked studies, under half trace to an unresolved V gene, and the reason for the others is unknown. The sample table contains some 2,100,000 clones; only one count was recorded for under 97% of them. Of the sample, less than 0.15% is held by the ten largest clones. The sample comprised naive CD4+ T cells sorted from blood. The cell subset or site tag for this specimen amounts to: CD45RA+ positively selected. These receptors were collected from a man between 18 and 29 years old in good health.

The rearrangement joins TRBV6-6 to TRBJ1-6, with D possibly matching TRBD1 (5 bases). Germline CDR1 reads MNHNY; CDR2 reads SVGAGI (reference sequence). Trimming cost V 8 bases and J 7 bases, with 15 bases left between them. The CDR3 spans 14 residues. The CDR3 loop is CASCPQGGNSPLHF. CDR3 bases: TGTGCCAGCTGTCCCCAGGGAGGCAATTCACCCCTCCACTTT.

This chain uses TRBV11-2 with TRBJ2-1; 7 bases are shared with TRBD2. Germline V CDR1 and CDR2: SGHAT, FQNNGV. J was trimmed by 5 bases and V by 5 bases; bases with no gene match: 9. This CDR3 has 15 residues. The CDR3 region is CASSPLRGTNNEQFF. The CDR3 DNA follows: TGTGCCAGCAGCCCCCTGCGGGGGACTAACAATGAGCAGTTCTTC.

This clone was detected a few times. The chain is built from TRBV30 and TRBJ1-1; unclear D gene. Germline V gives CDR1 GTSNPN, CDR2 SVGIG (reference sequence). Trimming removed 3 bases from V and 0 bases from J, with 8 bases in between. The CDR3 is 13 amino acids. The CDR3 nucleotides are TGTGCCTGGAGCGAACAAATGAACACTGAAGCTTTCTTT. This encodes CAWSEQMNTEAFF.

The V call is TRBV5-1, the J call TRBJ2-3; possible D gene TRBD1, 5 bases. Trimming removed 4 bases at V and 2 bases at J, with 14 bases between. The CDR3 is 15 amino acids. Germline-derived CDR1 and CDR2 are SGHRS and YFSETQ. The CDR3 spells CASSPSPGPTDTQYF. In DNA, the CDR3 is TGCGCCAGCAGCCCATCCCCAGGGCCCACAGATACGCAGTATTTT.

CDR3 in amino acids: CASSYSKGTGNSPLHF. The CDR3 DNA is TGTGCCAGCAGTTACTCGAAAGGGACAGGGAATTCACCCCTCCACTTT. The chain uses TRBV6-5 and TRBJ1-6, with TRBD1 identical over 9 bases. This CDR3 is 16 amino acids long. CDR1 is MNHEY and CDR2 is SVGAGI in the germline V gene. V dropped 0 bases and J dropped 7; count of bases not matched to a gene: 4.

The table lists this clone with a count of one. The chain carries TRBV15 and TRBJ2-3, with 8 nucleotides matching TRBD2. Germline V gene lookup returns CDR1 LNHNV and CDR2 YYDKDF (reference sequence). The J segment lost 0 bases and the V segment lost 1 base, leaving 21 bases of the junction unmatched. The CDR3 consists of 22 residues. CDR3 residues: CATSRVGGLGSGSKGSTDTQYF. The CDR3 bases are TGTGCCACCAGCAGAGTAGGCGGACTCGGGAGCGGGAGTAAAGGGAGCACAGATACGCAGTATTTT.

V usage is TRBV5-4 and J usage is TRBJ2-1; tentative D call: TRBD1 (6 bases). Germline V gene lookup returns CDR1 SGHNT and CDR2 YYREEE (reference sequence). Trimming removed 2 bases from V and 2 bases from J, with 11 bases in between. The CDR3 loop spans 15 amino acids. CDR3: CASSLADRTYNEQFF. The CDR3 DNA is TGTGCCAGCAGCTTAGCCGACAGGACCTACAATGAGCAGTTCTTC.

The chain employs TRBV10-3 and TRBJ1-4, with D hard to call. Trimming pared 1 base from V and 7 bases from J, leaving 7 bases between. Germline V gene lookup returns CDR1 ENHRY and CDR2 SYGVKD. The CDR3 contains 13 residues. In nucleotides, the CDR3 is TGTGCCATCAGTGAGTTACCGGGTGAAAAACTGTTTTTT. Protein product: CAISELPGEKLFF.

The genes are TRBV5-1 and TRBJ2-7; TRBD2 aligns across 7 bases. CDR3 size: 15 residues. Per the germline V gene, CDR1 is SGHRS and CDR2 is YFSETQ. Trimming took 4 bases from V and 7 from J; bases not matched to a gene: 14. CDR3 amino acids: CASSDTGLPLGEQYF. In nucleotides, the CDR3 is TGCGCCAGCAGCGATACGGGACTACCCCTGGGGGAGCAGTACTTC.

This clone is a singleton in its sample. The same CDR3 can be traced to other DNA sequences in this sample. V and J are TRBV28 and TRBJ2-5; 7 positions match TRBD1. With 4 bases clipped from V and 1 base from J, the junction kept 0 bases outside the gene matches. Germline V gene sequence: CDR1 MDHEN, CDR2 SYDVKM. The CDR3 is made up of 13 amino acids. CDR3 bases: TGTGCCAGCAGTTACAGGGGCCAAGAGACCCAGTACTTC. Amino acid sequence: CASSYRGQETQYF.

Comment on this clone: In the same sample, other DNA sequences code for this CDR3. The chain has TRBV7-2 and TRBJ1-2; D is perhaps TRBD1 (5 bases). The CDR3 length is 14 residues. Trimming removed 5 bases at V and 4 bases at J, with 14 bases between. Germline V gives CDR1 SGHTA, CDR2 FQGNSA. This chain's CDR3 is CASSPSVQGYGYTF. The CDR3 nucleotides are TGTGCCAGCAGCCCCTCGGTCCAGGGCTATGGCTACACCTTC.

The chain carries TRBV6-6 and TRBJ1-6; no firm D call. This CDR3 comprises 16 residues. The germline gives CDR1 MNHNY, CDR2 SVGAGI (reference sequence). V gave up 0 bases and J gave up 8 bases, with 14 bases separating them. This CDR3 is CASSYSNGGFDSPLHF. CDR3 in DNA: TGTGCCAGCAGTTACTCGAATGGAGGCTTTGATTCACCCCTCCACTTT.

V is TRBV28 and J is TRBJ2-7, with TRBD1 identical over 9 bases. With 1 base clipped from V and 0 bases from J, the junction kept 4 bases outside the gene matches. CDR3 length: 16 residues. CDR1 and CDR2 from the germline V gene are MDHEN and SYDVKM. This CDR3 is CASSLLTGGNSYEQYF. In DNA, the CDR3 is TGTGCCAGCAGTTTATTGACAGGGGGTAACTCCTACGAGCAGTACTTC.

The V call is TRBV28, the J call TRBJ1-2, with D possibly matching TRBD1 (6 bases). This CDR3 contains 16 residues. The germline V gene encodes CDR1 MDHEN and CDR2 SYDVKM. Trimming took off 8 bases at V and 5 bases at J, with 24 bases between the two ends. The CDR3 reads CASSSIGGPPPYGYTF. CDR3 sequence (DNA): TGTGCCAGCTCCTCTATCGGGGGCCCCCCCCCTTATGGCTACACCTTC.

This sequence joins TRBV30 and TRBJ2-7, with 8 bases lining up with TRBD2. With V trimmed by 8 bases and J by 6 bases, 15 bases remained unmatched. Per germline, CDR1 GTSNPN and CDR2 SVGIG (reference sequence). This CDR3 is built from 14 residues. As DNA, the CDR3 is TGTGCCGCCCTATCTAGGCGGGGGGCCGGCGAGCAGTACTTC. Residues: CAALSRRGAGEQYF.

V is TRBV28 and J is TRBJ2-5; D is ambiguous. With 8 bases removed from V and 4 bases from J, the gap between germline ends came to 17 bases. This CDR3 is built from 14 residues. Germline V gives CDR1 MDHEN, CDR2 SYDVKM. The CDR3 bases are TGTGCCAGCGTCGGGTCAGCGTTGGGAGAGACCCAGTACTTC. Amino acid sequence: CASVGSALGETQYF.

V is TRBV7-2 and J is TRBJ2-3; possible D gene TRBD2, 6 bases. This CDR3 is built from 13 residues. V was shortened by 0 bases and J by 10 bases, with 11 bases between the two germline ends. Germline lookup yields CDR1 SGHTA and CDR2 FQGNSA. The DNA for the CDR3 is TGTGCCAGCAGCTTAGCGGGGGGAGCAGCGCAGTATTTT. Translation gives CASSLAGGAAQYF.

J is TRBJ2-2 and V is TRBV6-1; D might be TRBD1 (5 bases). Between the trimmed V and J ends, which lost 4 bases and 4 bases, there was a span of 10 bases. The CDR3 loop spans 14 amino acids. The V gene's germline CDR1 is MNHNS and CDR2 SASEGT. CDR3 amino acids: CASSVGVGTGELFF. The CDR3 region has the DNA TGTGCCAGCAGTGTAGGGGTGGGCACCGGGGAGCTGTTTTTT.

The rearrangement uses TRBV7-2 and TRBJ2-1; 8 bases are shared with TRBD1. Looked up from germline, CDR1 is SGHTA and CDR2 is FQGNSA. V trimming: 6 bases; J trimming: 2 bases; junction bases outside the gene matches: 3. The CDR3 totals 14 residues. The DNA of the CDR3 is TGTGCCAGCAGTCCGGACAGGGCCTACAATGAGCAGTTCTTC. Protein sequence: CASSPDRAYNEQFF.

The J gene is TRBJ2-7, the V gene TRBV14, with D unresolved. The V end was cut by 4 bases, the J end by 0 bases, with 10 bases between. The CDR3 length is 14 residues. Germline V gene sequence: CDR1 SGHDN, CDR2 FVKESK. The DNA of the CDR3 is TGTGCCAGCAGCCCTAGTTGGGGCTCCTACGAGCAGTACTTC. Amino acid sequence: CASSPSWGSYEQYF.

The rearrangement joins TRBV7-6 to TRBJ2-5; 7 positions agree with TRBD1. CDR1 and CDR2 (germline): SGHVS, FNYEAQ. The junction had 12 bases not matched to a gene; V was cut back by 3 bases and J by 2 bases. The CDR3 totals 17 residues. The CDR3 protein is CASSFSGTGETQETQYF. The CDR3 region has the DNA TGTGCCAGCAGCTTCTCGGGTACAGGGGAAACTCAAGAGACCCAGTACTTC.

The gene calls are TRBV6-5 and TRBJ2-5; D possibly matches TRBD1 or TRBD2 (5 bases each). CDR1 and CDR2 (germline): MNHEY, SVGAGI. There are 13 residues in the CDR3. V was pared by 6 bases and J by 7 bases, with 15 bases between. For the CDR3, the DNA is TGTGCCAGCAGATGGGACGGTACTGGGACCCAGTACTTC. Its translation: CASRWDGTGTQYF.